The clone carrying this T cell receptor (beta chain) was picked up a small number of times. Mismatch with germline at one junction end may stem from a read error. Patients sequenced had flow cytometry evidence of CD8+CD57+ cell expansion. The use of genomic DNA as template underpinned the TCR beta VDJ and CDR3 profiling. TCRdb reprocessed the reads with MiXCR, giving one entry per CDR3 protein. The sample has around 430,000 distinct CDR3 sequences, less than 35% seen once. The record originates from a study of CD8+CD57+ T cells in acquired aplastic anemia. The CDR3 contains 11 residues. The germline CDR1 and CDR2 sequences are DFQATT and SNEGSKA (reference sequence).

This TCR came from a human donor with aplastic anemia. The chain links TRBV20-1 to TRBJ2-1; D is unresolved. Specimen: sorted CD4+, CD8+, or CD8+CD57+ T cells (not recorded which) from PBMCs. CDR3 region: CSARRPNERFF. Here the CDR3 DNA reads TGCAGTGCCAGACGGCCCAATGAGCGGTTCTTC.